The 25 T cell receptor beta chains reported below all come from one sample, sequenced in a study of T cells in tuberculosis. Clones were sequenced by immunoSEQ multiplex PCR, and TCRdb holds only the in-frame ones, with some missing. The repertoire has 30,000 to 35,000 clones, 93% of them found once; the top ten carry over 10%. Documented time point: new active TB diagnosis, blood taken before or within 7 days of starting treatment. This specimen consisted of PBMCs, obtained at tuberculosis diagnosis. The receptors derive from an adult with tuberculosis.

The chain combines TRBV6-1 with TRBJ2-7, with no clear D. The CDR3 has 13 amino acids. Per germline, CDR1 MNHNS and CDR2 SASEGT. The V end was cut by 1 base, the J end by 3 bases, with 7 bases between. For the CDR3, the DNA is TGTGCCAGCAGTGAAGTTGTTAACTACGAGCAGTACTTC. Protein product: CASSEVVNYEQYF.

V and J are TRBV18 and TRBJ1-5; a possible D gene is TRBD1 (5 bases). Germline lookup yields CDR1 KGHSH and CDR2 LQKENI. Trimming cost V 2 bases and J 0 bases, with 11 bases left between them. The CDR3 totals 16 residues. CDR3 nucleotides: TGTGCCAGCTCACCAACTGCAGGGATTAGCAATCAGCCCCAGCATTTT. Translated, it gives CASSPTAGISNQPQHF.

The rearrangement links TRBV5-1 to TRBJ2-7; a weak D match, TRBD1 (6 bases). Germline V gene lookup returns CDR1 SGHRS and CDR2 YFSETQ. CDR3 length equals 14 residues. Trimming removed 0 bases at V and 7 bases at J, with 14 bases between. CDR3 DNA sequence: TGCGCCAGCAGCTTGGGAGGGGGAACGGGAGAGCAGTACTTC. This sequence encodes CASSLGGGTGEQYF.

The rearrangement uses TRBV6-7 and TRBJ2-5; 10 bases align to TRBD2. TRBV6-7 is classed as an ORF, of uncertain function. V was pared by 5 bases and J by 1 base, with 7 bases of the junction left unmatched. The CDR3 totals 16 residues. The chain's CDR3 is CASSHLAGDFQETQYF. CDR3 nucleotide sequence: TGTGCCAGCAGTCACCTAGCGGGGGACTTCCAAGAGACCCAGTACTTC.

This clone was recorded only once. The chain couples TRBV9 to TRBJ1-4, with a weak D call TRBD1 (6 bases). The CDR3 is made up of 15 amino acids. CDR1 and CDR2 (germline): SGDLS, YYNGEE. The ends were cut back, 3 bases at V and 7 bases at J, with 16 bases in the middle. CDR3 sequence (DNA): TGTGCCAGCAGCGCCCGGGACAACTCGGGTGAAAAACTGTTTTTT. The encoded protein is CASSARDNSGEKLFF.

This clone appeared a single time. V gene TRBV6-5 combines with J gene TRBJ2-5, with TRBD2 matching over 12 bases. CDR3 length: 15 amino acids. Germline V gene lookup returns CDR1 MNHEY and CDR2 SVGAGI. J was trimmed by 5 bases and V by 6 bases; bases with no gene match: 7. The DNA of the CDR3 is TGTGCCAGCAGCTCACTAGCGGGGGGCCGTGAGACCCAGTACTTC. Translating it yields CASSSLAGGRETQYF.

This chain links TRBV9 with TRBJ2-5; 10 nucleotides match TRBD2. The V gene end was trimmed by 4 bases and the J gene end by 2 bases; junction bases not matched to a gene: 11. The CDR3 spans 17 residues. Germline CDR1 is SGDLS and CDR2 is YYNGEE. This chain's CDR3 is CASSPQVVAGGQETQYF. Here the CDR3 DNA reads TGTGCCAGCAGCCCCCAGGTGGTAGCGGGAGGACAAGAGACCCAGTACTTC.

J is TRBJ2-7 and V is TRBV5-6; 8 bases are shared with TRBD1. Germline V gene data show CDR1 as SGHDT and CDR2 as YYEEEE. The CDR3 is 15 amino acids. V dropped 3 bases and J dropped 3; count of bases not matched to a gene: 8. In DNA, the CDR3 is TGTGCCAGCAGCTCCCGGGACAGGTTAAACTACGAGCAGTACTTC. This translates into CASSSRDRLNYEQYF.

The chain is built from TRBV9 and TRBJ1-3; 9 bases are a match to TRBD1. Looked up from germline, CDR1 is SGDLS and CDR2 is YYNGEE. The CDR3 runs to 14 residues. J gave up 9 bases and V 4 bases, and 8 bases lay outside the gene matches. DNA of the CDR3: TGTGCCAGCAGCCCAGGGACAGGGTTCGCCACCATATATTTT. It translates to CASSPGTGFATIYF. The whole variable domain, remainder taken from reference TRBV9 and TRBJ1-3, is DSGVTQTPKHLITATGQRVTLRCSPRSGDLSVYWYQQSLDQGLQFLIQYYNGEERAKGNILERFSAQQFPDLHSELNLSSLELGDSALYFCASSPGTGFATIYFGEGSWLTVV.

The chain has TRBV7-6 and TRBJ2-7, with TRBD1 matching 9 bases. Trimming took 1 base from V and 2 from J; bases not matched to a gene: 12. The CDR3 is made up of 18 amino acids. Germline V gene sequence: CDR1 SGHVS, CDR2 FNYEAQ. CDR3 in DNA: TGTGCCAGCAGCTTAGAAAGTCCGGGACAGGGCAAGACCTACGAGCAGTACTTC. Translating gives CASSLESPGQGKTYEQYF. Together with reference TRBV7-6 and TRBJ2-7, the CDR3 gives the full variable domain: GAGVSQSPRYKVTKRGQDVALRCDPISGHVSLYWYRQALGQGPEFLTYFNYEAQQDKSGLPNDRFSAERPEGSISTLTIQRTEQRDSAMYRCASSLESPGQGKTYEQYFGPGTRLTVT.

J is TRBJ2-3 and V is TRBV29-1; the match to TRBD2 covers 8 bases. Per the germline V gene, CDR1 is SQVTM and CDR2 is ANQGSEA. This CDR3 is built from 18 residues. Trimming at V came to 3 bases and at J to 3 bases, leaving 17 bases not matched to a gene. CDR3 sequence (DNA): TGCAGCGTTGAGGGGGGCGGGGGACTAGAGACTAGGACAGATACGCAGTATTTT. Its protein product is CSVEGGGGLETRTDTQYF.

The chain recombines TRBV28 with TRBJ2-5; TRBD1 aligns across 7 bases. This CDR3 is 14 amino acids long. Losses at the gene ends were 6 bases for V and 5 bases for J; bases not matched to a gene: 9. The V gene's germline CDR1 is MDHEN and CDR2 SYDVKM. The CDR3 nucleotides read TGTGCCAGCAGGAAGACAGGGCCGCGGGAGACCCAGTACTTC. It encodes CASRKTGPRETQYF.

The chain is built from TRBV5-1 and TRBJ2-7; 13 positions match TRBD2. This CDR3 has 16 residues. The germline V gene encodes CDR1 SGHRS and CDR2 YFSETQ. Unmatched junction bases numbered 5, after V lost 2 bases and J lost 3 bases. CDR3 DNA sequence: TGCGCCAGCAGCTTCACTGGACTAGCGGGAGACTACGAGCAGTACTTC. This gives the protein CASSFTGLAGDYEQYF.

The rearrangement joins TRBV11-2 to TRBJ2-7; D possibly corresponds to TRBD2 (7 bases). CDR1 and CDR2 from the germline V gene are SGHAT and FQNNGV. Trimming took off 5 bases at V and 1 base at J, with 15 bases between the two ends. This CDR3 has 15 amino acids. The CDR3 DNA follows: TGTGCCAGCAGCCTTTGGCGGGGGCCATCCTACGAGCAGTACTTC. Amino acids: CASSLWRGPSYEQYF.

The chain has TRBV5-1 and TRBJ2-2; TRBD1 agrees at 9 bases. The J segment lost 4 bases and the V segment lost 0 bases, leaving 10 bases of the junction unmatched. The CDR3 has 18 amino acids. Per the germline V gene, CDR1 is SGHRS and CDR2 is YFSETQ. CDR3 loop: CASSLELGTGSGTGELFF. CDR3 nucleotides: TGCGCCAGCAGCTTGGAACTCGGGACAGGGTCCGGCACCGGGGAGCTGTTTTTT.

For the CDR3, the DNA is TGTGCCAGCAGCCAAGATAGGAGGAACACTGAAGCTTTCTTT. Translated: CASSQDRRNTEAFF. The chain joins TRBV14 to TRBJ1-1; D unresolved. Per germline, CDR1 SGHDN and CDR2 FVKESK. The V end was cut by 0 bases, the J end by 1 base, with 6 bases between. The CDR3 contains 14 residues. Combining the CDR3 with reference TRBV14 and TRBJ1-1 gives the whole variable domain EAGVTQFPSHSVIEKGQTVTLRCDPISGHDNLYWYRRVMGKEIKFLLHFVKESKQDESGMPNNRFLAERTGGTYSTLKVQPAELEDSGVYFCASSQDRRNTEAFFGQGTRLTVV.

The chain recombines TRBV4-1 with TRBJ1-2, with TRBD1 matching 9 bases. The CDR3 loop spans 13 amino acids. The germline V gene has CDR1 MGHRA and CDR2 YSYEKL. Trimming took 6 bases from V and 6 from J; bases not matched to a gene: 5. The CDR3 loop reads CASRPRDRDGYTF. As DNA, the CDR3 is TGCGCCAGCAGGCCCCGGGACAGGGATGGCTACACCTTC.

The CDR3 DNA reads TGTGCCAGCAGTTCCCCGGGACAGGGGGCTTACGGCTACACCTTC. Amino acid sequence: CASSSPGQGAYGYTF. The chain combines TRBV27 with TRBJ1-2; 12 bases map to TRBD1. In germline, CDR1 is MNHEY, CDR2 SMNVEV (reference sequence). J was trimmed by 8 bases and V by 4 bases; bases with no gene match: 8. The CDR3 is 15 residues long.

The V and J genes are TRBV19 and TRBJ1-6, with D maybe TRBD1 (5 bases). The V gene lost 6 bases and the J gene lost 0 bases, with 12 bases spanning the gap. Looked up from germline, CDR1 is LNHDA and CDR2 is SQIVND (reference sequence). This CDR3 has 16 residues. The CDR3 coding sequence is TGTGCCAGTAGAAGCGGGGCAAGCTCCTATAATTCACCCCTCCACTTT. It yields the protein CASRSGASSYNSPLHF. The full variable domain, its missing parts supplied by reference TRBV19 and TRBJ1-6, is DGGITQSPKYLFRKEGQNVTLSCEQNLNHDAMYWYRQDPGQGLRLIYYSQIVNDFQKGDIAEGYSVSREKKESFPLTVTSAQKNPTAFYLCASRSGASSYNSPLHFGNGTRLTVT.

V gene TRBV27 combines with J gene TRBJ2-7, with 10 bases fitting TRBD2. Germline V gene lookup returns CDR1 MNHEY and CDR2 SMNVEV (reference sequence). V gave up 6 bases and J gave up 1 base; unmatched junction bases: 3. This CDR3 region has 14 residues. The CDR3 nucleotides are TGTGCCAGCAGACCTAGCGGGAGTTCCTACGAGCAGTACTTC. Amino acids: CASRPSGSSYEQYF.

Only one count was recorded for this clone. The gene calls are TRBV28 and TRBJ1-2; TRBD1 might be the D (6 bases). Germline CDR1 MDHEN, CDR2 SYDVKM. Trimming took 7 bases from V and 8 from J, leaving 14 bases between them. The CDR3 has 12 amino acids. In DNA, the CDR3 is TGTGCCAGCATAGGGGGAAGATACGGCTACACCTTC. Translation: CASIGGRYGYTF.

The chain combines TRBV9 with TRBJ2-1, with 7 bases fitting TRBD2. The germline gives CDR1 SGDLS, CDR2 YYNGEE. The J segment lost 6 bases and the V segment lost 7 bases, leaving 7 bases of the junction unmatched. This CDR3 region has 13 residues. The CDR3 sequence is CASSGLQLNEQFF. Here the CDR3 DNA reads TGTGCCAGCTCGGGACTACAACTCAATGAGCAGTTCTTC. Complete variable domain (other parts from reference TRBV9 and TRBJ2-1): DSGVTQTPKHLITATGQRVTLRCSPRSGDLSVYWYQQSLDQGLQFLIQYYNGEERAKGNILERFSAQQFPDLHSELNLSSLELGDSALYFCASSGLQLNEQFFGPGTRLTVL.

This chain connects TRBV7-8 to TRBJ2-7; TRBD1 agrees at 7 bases. V gave up 4 bases and J gave up 9 bases; unmatched junction bases: 12. CDR3 size: 14 residues. Germline assignment: CDR1 SGHVS and CDR2 FQNEAQ. CDR3 bases: TGTGCCAGCAGCTCGGACAGGAACTTAATGACGCAGTACTTC. The encoded protein is CASSSDRNLMTQYF.

The chain employs TRBV27 and TRBJ2-1, with D tentatively TRBD2 (6 bases). The germline V gene has CDR1 MNHEY and CDR2 SMNVEV (reference sequence). Between the trimmed V and J ends, which lost 8 bases and 5 bases, there was a span of 22 bases. The CDR3 is 16 residues long. The CDR3 sequence: CASHTSSYLYDNEQFF. Here the CDR3 DNA reads TGTGCCAGCCACACTAGCTCTTACCTCTACGACAATGAGCAGTTCTTC.

Details on this clone: Compared with germline, one end of the junction differs, possibly owing to a read error. V gene TRBV19 combines with J gene TRBJ1-1, with no clear D. CDR1 and CDR2 from the germline V gene are LNHDA and SQIVND (reference sequence). This CDR3 has 13 residues. CDR3 loop: CASSKTENTKAFF. The DNA of the CDR3 is TGTGCCAGTAGTAAGACGGAAAACACTAAAGCTTTCTTT. The whole variable domain, remainder taken from reference TRBV19 and TRBJ1-1, is DGGITQSPKYLFRKEGQNVTLSCEQNLNHDAMYWYRQDPGQGLRLIYYSQIVNDFQKGDIAEGYSVSREKKESFPLTVTSAQKNPTAFYLCASSKTENTKAFFGQGTRLTVV.